This TCR beta chain was recorded in a study of cytomegalovirus exposure and HLA in healthy donors (dated by TCRdb to 2016 to 2017). Looking at the study overall: In an earlier analysis of around 540 of the donors, approximately 300 Gb of sequence data and 117 million unique TCR beta sequences from 150 million to 200 million T cells were reported. The study was designed to test whether signatures of past pathogen exposure could be identified by cataloging public T cell receptors. The genetic ancestry cluster associated with self-reported Caucasian donors included about 84% of the roughly 390 genotyped donors. The later analysis used no new phenotypic data to find candidate immune exposures, relying instead on TCR beta sequences and their occurrence across donors. Donor age, sex, ethnicity and CMV serostatus were compiled alongside the repertoire data. To decide whether each TCR beta V gene segment behaved as functional or pseudogenic, an earlier analysis of some 600 of the donors relied on high-throughput TCR beta sequencing. Among some 410 genotyped donors of the cohort, an average of roughly 230,000 unique TCR beta nucleotide sequences was sequenced per donor, of which about 19% were non-productive. In addition to the first cohort of hundreds of subjects, a separate validation cohort of 120 different subjects was used. The study combined high-throughput TCR immunosequencing, statistical association of individual TCRs with disease status, and machine learning to predict cytomegalovirus infection status. All discovery cohort repertoires had been generated using a single sequencing platform. The T cell repertoires of several hundred subjects were profiled by immunosequencing and related to cytomegalovirus serostatus. In a later analysis, previously published TCR beta repertoires from roughly 710 donors were re-analyzed and high-resolution HLA genotyping was added so that TCR occurrence patterns could be studied. The number of donors typed differed by locus, with 629-630 for A, B, C, DRB1 and DQB1, approximately 500 for DQA1, about 610 for DPA1, and over 400 for DPB1. An early release that covered about 600 HLA-typed donors contained around 330 gigabases of sequencing data and about 93 million unique TCR sequences. A later genetic analysis used genome-wide SNP genotypes for about 60% of the roughly 700 donors, treating that subset as a discovery cohort. HLA typing included class I and class II loci at four-digit resolution. Several DR-DQ haplotypes were handled as single units for association and clustering, since linkage in the cohort was strong.

The library was generated by the immunoSEQ multiplex PCR assay. A mixture of 60 forward primers for TCR Vbeta segments and 13 reverse primers for TCR Jbeta segments was used in the multiplex PCR. Amplification of the CDR3 region of rearranged TCR beta genes was performed with a multiplex PCR assay on genomic DNA. Amplified TCR beta libraries were sequenced as 87-base-pair reads on the Illumina HiSeq System. Turning to the authors' computational methods: A later analysis tallied 75 million to 85 million unique TCR beta chains across the 600 to 700 repertoires, and approximately 9.9 million of those chains were shared by two or more donors. Raw reads were error-corrected and collapsed into unique sequences by a nearest-neighbor algorithm in which closely related sequences were merged to remove PCR and sequencing errors. To assign V, D and J gene segments, CDR3 sequences were aligned to IMGT reference sequences. For a sequence to be retained, a match of at least six nucleotides to both a V gene segment and a J gene segment was required. Rearrangements were called productive when the CDR3 lacked stop codons and stayed in frame with V and J; all others were non-productive. Following IMGT convention, CDR3 was defined as the stretch from the second conserved V-encoded cysteine up to the conserved J-encoded phenylalanine. The earlier analysis of about 500 of the donors excluded sequences that lacked an unambiguous match to a single V gene segment. An earlier analysis of 587 of the donors classified V segments as functional when productive rearrangements were above 56.7% and as segregating when the standard deviation between donors was above 5%. A statistical classification framework was built for diagnosing cytomegalovirus status from the catalog of TCR beta chain sequences. In a later analysis, TCR nucleotide sequences were compared against IMGT/GENE-DB human TR gene sequences so that V and J genes could be assigned. The TCRdist pipeline was used in a later analysis to assign CDR3 sequences and most-parsimonious VDJ recombination scenarios. In a later analysis, every TCR beta chain was defined by the combination of its CDR3 amino acid sequence and its V-gene family, and reads without a unique V-gene family were dropped. To address suspected cross-contamination and a sequencing artifact, a later analysis removed 592 highly shared, low-generation-probability nucleotide sequences. In a later analysis, a clonal expansion index for each public chain was calculated from normalized within-repertoire ranks of inferred template counts. A later analysis computed generation probabilities with a VDJ recombination model fitted to out-of-frame rearrangements, and checked the results against IGoR. In a later analysis, hypergeometric tests were used to score TCR-TCR, TCR-HLA and TCR-CMV co-occurrence, with a repertoire-size bias correction applied to TCR pairs. A later analysis estimated false discovery rates by permuting HLA or CMV assignments 20 times. A later analysis grouped co-occurring TCRs with DBSCAN, adding TCRdist sequence similarity when clustering within HLA-allele-positive subsets. Co-occurrence clustering excluded repertoires with fewer than 30,000 or more than 120,000 public chains, plus five with anomalous nucleotide sharing. TCRdb carries this immuneACCESS record with in-frame sequences only. Its versions omit some clonotypes, under half of them owing to an unresolved V gene in the studies checked, with the rest unexplained. That table gives V, J and clone size, and the DNA gave D and trimming. This sample lists over 100,000 clones; about a tenth were detected once. The ten largest account for approximately 6% of the sample.

The cohort consisted of 650 to 850 healthy bone marrow donors. Cohort members were all nominally healthy when sampled, although unrecorded immune exposures were likely present. The donor tested CMV seropositive and was one of the 289 seropositive cohort members. A peripheral blood sample was provided by each donor, and peripheral blood mononuclear cells were used for TCR beta sequencing. The Qiagen DNeasy Blood Extraction Kit was used to extract genomic DNA from the blood cell samples. To note about this clone: No cognate antigen has been identified for it. The input lacks base qualities; no much larger clone sits a single base away.

The research as a whole found: Several of the top co-occurrence clusters appeared to be linked to parvovirus B19, influenza, CMV and Epstein-Barr virus, according to a later analysis. The earlier analysis of 587 of the donors excluded about 16 rarely observed V segments, including chromosome 9 orphons, because counts were too low. Broadly in line with IMGT annotations, most TCR beta V segments showed up in productive rearrangements about 87% or about 30% of the time in an earlier analysis of some 590 of the donors. Correlated functional status among segregating V segments might be attributable to linkage disequilibrium, but an unknown experimental factor could not be ruled out. In vitro tests confirmed that a few of the cytomegalovirus-associated TCR beta chains recognize cytomegalovirus antigens. In a later analysis, HLA-associated TCR beta chains were found to be more clonally expanded and to have lower generation probabilities than equally common non-associated chains. HLA typing was unavailable for some donors at each locus, so association tests used only the typed subset. Sequencing depth was assumed to be roughly uniform across donors in the presence/absence analyses, though that assumption may not hold. When HLA alleles, especially DR and DQ, strongly co-occurred, attributing TCR associations to individual alleles was difficult. Only TCR beta chains were sequenced in this cohort, and the absence of alpha or paired-chain data limited detectable features. A later analysis found that TCR association rates varied across HLA loci, with DRB1 alleles showing the most associated TCRs and HLA-C alleles the fewest. A cluster of highly shared sequence variants was judged likely to be a technical artifact of the sequencing pipeline. Cytomegalovirus status was reported to be diagnosed by the classifier with high specificity and sensitivity in both the original and validation cohorts. Immune exposure information for the cohort was limited to CMV serostatus. In a later genetic analysis, a missense DCLRE1C variant was associated with V-gene and J-gene trimming of TCR beta chains, and the association was replicated in an independent cohort. A later analysis associated approximately 17,000 TCR beta sequences with specific HLA alleles at a false discovery rate of 0.05. According to a later genetic analysis, donors in an Asian-associated ancestry cluster had fewer N-insertions in productive TCRs than the approximately 700-donor mean. In the study, 150 to 200 TCR beta chains were listed as associated with cytomegalovirus. A further reported finding was that TCR beta sequences accurately predicted the HLA-A and HLA-B alleles for most subjects in the first cohort. Because the 87-base-pair reads could not distinguish some IMGT-functional V segments, including TRBV6-2 and TRBV6-3, those segments were excluded. It was suggested by the authors that the approach could potentially be generalized to other disease states and immunological phenotypes. Most TCR sequences were seen in very few donors, while some public TCRs were found in many individuals. In a later analysis, most CMV-associated TCR beta chains were found to appear HLA-restricted, with HLA associations seemingly driven largely by CMV exposure.

The germline V gene encodes CDR1 DFQATT and CDR2 SNEGSKA (reference sequence). The CDR3, from cysteine to phenylalanine, totals 11 residues. The kept DNA is CDR3 alone, 33 bases in frame from the first base. The rearranged segments are TRBV20-1 and TRBJ2-5, with TRBD1 perhaps the D gene, on 6 matching bases. The tail of the sequence fits TRBJ2-7 better, so the J call may be wrong. This sequence originates from a middle-aged man in good health and CMV-seropositive. The specimen was PBMCs. The DNA reads TGCAGTGCCTCCAGGGGTTACGAGCAGTACTTC. Translated, it gives CSASRGYEQYF.